A single sample is the source of the 13 T cell receptor beta chains below, sequenced in a study of beta chain features in type 1 diabetes. General study points: The study found moderately but significantly shorter TCRB CDR3s in all four CD4+ subsets of Type 1 diabetes patients.

Since all of the isolated RNA was reverse transcribed, expressed TCRB transcripts were what got sequenced. Assay: immunoSEQ multiplex PCR; the TCRdb copy retains only in-frame clones and omits some. The table includes 150,000 to 200,000 clones, roughly 8% detected once. Their target antigens are unknown. Material for sequencing was central memory CD4+ T cells from blood. All receptors derive from a man aged 18 to 30 with type 1 diabetes.

This clone has more than one count but fewer than ten. The V and J genes are TRBV7-9 and TRBJ1-6, with TRBD1 matching 8 bases. The CDR3 consists of 14 residues. Germline loops: CDR1 SEHNR, CDR2 FQNEAQ (reference sequence). V lost 4 bases and J lost 9; bases outside the gene matches: 5. CDR3 DNA sequence: TGTGCCAGCAGCTCACAGGGGGATAGTTCACCCCTCCACTTT. Translation: CASSSQGDSSPLHF.

This clone has a handful of counts. This chain joins TRBV11-3 and TRBJ1-1, with TRBD1 identical over 7 bases. CDR1 and CDR2 from the germline V gene are SGHNT and YENEEA. CDR3 length equals 13 residues. J was trimmed by 10 bases and V by 5 bases; bases with no gene match: 10. Written as DNA, the CDR3 is TGTGCCAGCAGCCCCAGGGGGGCAGAGACAGCTTTCTTT. Residues: CASSPRGAETAFF.

This clone was seen more than once but under ten times. The chain combines TRBV27 with TRBJ2-6; no definite D call. CDR1 and CDR2 (germline): MNHEY, SMNVEV (reference sequence). Trimming took 8 bases from V and 0 from J, leaving 14 bases between them. CDR3 length equals 16 residues. CDR3 protein: CASGGMPNSGANVLTF. CDR3 DNA: TGTGCCAGCGGCGGCATGCCTAACTCTGGGGCCAACGTCCTGACTTTC.

This clone was counted between two and nine times. The J gene is TRBJ2-3, the V gene TRBV5-4; 12 positions agree with TRBD1. With V trimmed by 5 bases and J by 1 base, 11 bases remained unmatched. This CDR3 is built from 18 residues. The germline CDR1 and CDR2 sequences are SGHNT and YYREEE (reference sequence). DNA of the CDR3: TGTGCCAGCAGAACCGGGACAGGGGGCGCGGTAGGCACAGATACGCAGTATTTT. This codes for CASRTGTGGAVGTDTQYF.

The rearrangement joins TRBV19 to TRBJ2-1; D is unresolved. From germline, CDR1 is LNHDA and CDR2 SQIVND (reference sequence). The CDR3 runs to 15 residues. Trimming removed 1 base from V and 8 bases from J, with 15 bases in between. The CDR3 nucleotides are TGTGCCAGTAGTATAGTAGGCGAGGCTAAGTATGAGCAGTTCTTC. It encodes CASSIVGEAKYEQFF.

This clone has only a few counts. The chain has TRBV11-2 and TRBJ2-3, with 11 bases matching TRBD2. The CDR3 runs 17 residues. Trimming cost V 5 bases and J 5 bases; bases outside gene matches: 12. In germline, CDR1 is SGHAT, CDR2 FQNNGV. DNA for the CDR3: TGTGCCAGCAGCCCCGGACTAGCGGGCGGGCGGGTAGATACGCAGTATTTT. It is translated as CASSPGLAGGRVDTQYF.

This chain uses TRBV27 with TRBJ2-2; 8 bases fit TRBD2. V lost 4 bases to trimming and J lost 6 bases; unmatched junction nucleotides: 4. CDR1 and CDR2 (germline): MNHEY, SMNVEV (reference sequence). The CDR3 consists of 14 residues. In DNA, the CDR3 is TGTGCCAGCAGTTCCCAGCGGGAGTCCGGGGAGCTGTTTTTT. Its translation: CASSSQRESGELFF.

The rearrangement joins TRBV10-3 to TRBJ1-5, with 9 bases identical to TRBD1. V lost 8 bases, J lost 6 bases, and 11 bases stayed unmatched. Germline values: CDR1 ENHRY, CDR2 SYGVKD. This CDR3 region has 15 residues. In DNA, the CDR3 is TGTGCCATCGGCGGGGGACAGGGAGTTTCTCAGCCCCAGCATTTT. Translated: CAIGGGQGVSQPQHF.

The J gene is TRBJ2-7, the V gene TRBV6-5; 7 bases agree with TRBD1. CDR1 and CDR2 (germline): MNHEY, SVGAGI. J was trimmed by 4 bases and V by 5 bases; bases with no gene match: 8. This CDR3 contains 14 residues. CDR3: CASSAWTGSYEQYF. DNA of the CDR3: TGTGCCAGCAGTGCATGGACAGGATCGTACGAGCAGTACTTC.

This clone has only a few counts. The chain has TRBV4-2 and TRBJ2-7; TRBD2 might be the D (6 bases). Germline V lookup: CDR1 LGHNA, CDR2 YNFKEQ. This CDR3 contains 15 residues. V was pared by 3 bases and J by 4 bases, with 16 bases between. CDR3 region: CASSQAGSGDYEQYF. DNA of the CDR3: TGTGCCAGCAGCCAGGCGGGTAGCGGAGATTACGAGCAGTACTTC.

This clone was seen more than once but under ten times. J is TRBJ1-6 and V is TRBV7-2; 8 nucleotides align to TRBD1. Per germline, CDR1 SGHTA and CDR2 FQGNSA. Germline trimming cut 5 bases from V and 10 bases from J; bases unmatched to any gene: 7. CDR3 length: 14 residues. The CDR3 is CASSPGQENSPLHF. The CDR3 nucleotides are TGTGCCAGCAGCCCGGGACAGGAAAACTCACCCCTCCACTTT.

This clone came up many times. This chain joins TRBV21-1 and TRBJ2-5; TRBD1, the D gene given by the table, was not confirmed from the DNA. TRBV21-1 represents a pseudogene. CDR3 length: 18 residues. The CDR3 loop reads CASSNCATGSDWGETQYF. The CDR3 bases are TGTGCCAGCAGCAACTGTGCGACAGGGTCTGATTGGGGGGAGACCCAGTACTTC.

V is TRBV7-2 and J is TRBJ2-3; 7 bases map to TRBD2. V was pared by 3 bases and J by 5 bases, with 11 bases of the junction left unmatched. The CDR3 has 16 residues. Germline CDR1 and CDR2: SGHTA and FQGNSA. The CDR3 sequence is CASSFHASGTGDTQYF. CDR3 nucleotide sequence: TGTGCCAGCAGCTTCCATGCCAGCGGGACGGGAGATACGCAGTATTTT.